These 3 T cell receptor beta chains originate from one sample sequenced in a study of regulatory T cells in long-lasting Graves disease. Researchers made TCR beta libraries by using iRepertoire HTBI primers and running Arm-PCR on CDR3 regions. TCRdb analysed the multiplex PCR reads with MiXCR anew, one entry per CDR3 protein. The sample lists under 800,000 distinct CDR3 sequences, roughly 16% occurring once. Time point given: newly diagnosed GD, antithyroid drugs for less than 3 months. Researchers made the TCR library from RNA that was extracted from PBMCs. These records were also assigned to another study, of T cells in Graves' hyperthyroidism and ophthalmopathy.

The sequenced sample was peripheral blood mononuclear cells (PBMCs), obtained at new diagnosis, from a patient treated with antithyroid drugs. Receptors originate from a woman aged 25 to 39 with Graves disease.

This clonotype has only a few counts. The chain links TRBV14 to TRBJ2-2; D remains unclear. V lost 0 bases to trimming and J lost 4 bases, with 15 bases between them. Germline V gene lookup returns CDR1 SGHDN and CDR2 FVKESK. The CDR3 totals 17 residues. The DNA of the CDR3 is TGTGCCAGCAGCCAAGATCTTTCCAGCTCGGGCACCGGGGAGCTGTTTTTT. Translating gives CASSQDLSSSGTGELFF. Full variable domain (outside the CDR3, taken from reference TRBV14 and TRBJ2-2): EAGVTQFPSHSVIEKGQTVTLRCDPISGHDNLYWYRRVMGKEIKFLLHFVKESKQDESGMPNNRFLAERTGGTYSTLKVQPAELEDSGVYFCASSQDLSSSGTGELFFGEGSRLTVL.

This clonotype was recorded at least ten times. The rearrangement uses TRBV2 and TRBJ1-4, with D maybe TRBD1 (6 bases). CDR1 SNHLY and CDR2 FYNNEI come from the germline V gene. This CDR3 contains 14 residues. V was pared by 8 bases and J by 4 bases, with 14 bases between. CDR3 in amino acids: CASRRGDLNEKLFF. DNA of the CDR3: TGTGCCAGCCGGAGGGGGGATCTTAATGAAAAACTGTTTTTT.

This clonotype has a handful of counts. The genes are TRBV5-1 and TRBJ2-3, with D possibly TRBD1 on 6 matching bases. Germline assignment: CDR1 SGHRS and CDR2 YFSETQ. CDR3 length: 15 residues. Trimming removed 3 bases at V and 3 bases at J, with 14 bases between. CDR3 nucleotides: TGCGCCAGCAGCTCGTTGGGGACAAAGACAGATACGCAGTATTTT. Translating gives CASSSLGTKTDTQYF.